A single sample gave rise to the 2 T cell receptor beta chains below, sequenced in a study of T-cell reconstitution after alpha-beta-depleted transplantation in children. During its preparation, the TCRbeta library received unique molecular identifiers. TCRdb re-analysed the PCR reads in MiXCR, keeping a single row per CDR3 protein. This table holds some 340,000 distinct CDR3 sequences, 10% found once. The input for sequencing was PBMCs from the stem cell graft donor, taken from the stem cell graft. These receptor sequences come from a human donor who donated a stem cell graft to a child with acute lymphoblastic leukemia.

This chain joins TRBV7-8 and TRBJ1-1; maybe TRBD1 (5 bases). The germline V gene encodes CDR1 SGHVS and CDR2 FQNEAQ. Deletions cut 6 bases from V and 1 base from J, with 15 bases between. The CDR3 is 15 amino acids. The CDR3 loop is CASSYSRDGNTEAFF. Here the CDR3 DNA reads TGTGCCAGCAGTTATTCCAGGGACGGGAACACTGAAGCTTTCTTT.

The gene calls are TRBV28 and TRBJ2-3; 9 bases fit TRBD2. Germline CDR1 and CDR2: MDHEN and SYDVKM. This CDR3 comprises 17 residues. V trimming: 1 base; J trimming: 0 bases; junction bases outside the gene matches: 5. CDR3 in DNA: TGTGCCAGCAGTTTATCCCCTAGCGGGGTTAGCACAGATACGCAGTATTTT. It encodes CASSLSPSGVSTDTQYF.